The rows below give T cell receptor beta chains drawn from one sample of a study of OX40 agonist ivuxolimab in advanced cancers. The repertoire was sequenced with immunoSEQ multiplex PCR; TCRdb's copy has only in-frame clones and lacks some. In the table there are around 18,000 clones, roughly two thirds of which are singletons. The specimen was CD4+ or CD8+ T cells sorted from blood, collected in a trial of the OX40 agonist ivuxolimab. These receptors came from an adult with an advanced solid tumor such as melanoma, head and neck, liver or kidney cancer. Each CDR3 is given with its conserved first and last residue. A D gene is named only where the DNA matches it firmly. The size entry is marked missing in some rows and otherwise reads once, few, many or a size class.

-,-,13,TRBV7-9,TRBJ2-2,CASSRTATGELFF,TGTGCCAGCAGCCGGACCGCTACCGGGGAGCTGTTTTTT
TRBD1,few,15,TRBV27,TRBJ1-1,CASSSLTGLNTEAFF,TGTGCCAGCAGTTCCTTGACAGGGTTGAACACTGAAGCTTTCTTT
-,few,12,TRBV30,TRBJ1-3,CAWKGYGNTIYF,TGTGCCTGGAAGGGGTATGGAAACACCATATATTTT
-,once,13,TRBV28,TRBJ1-2,CASSLGENYGYTF,TGTGCCAGCAGTTTAGGGGAAAACTATGGCTACACCTTC
-,-,12,TRBV6-6,TRBJ2-7,CASSSRQDEQYF,TGTGCCAGCAGTTCCCGACAGGACGAGCAGTACTTC
-,-,15,TRBV15,TRBJ2-3,CATSREDRGTDTQYF,TGTGCCACCAGCAGAGAAGATCGGGGTACAGATACGCAGTATTTT
-,-,17,TRBV15,TRBJ2-6,CATSGTVEEAGANVLTF,TGTGCCACCAGCGGGACCGTTGAGGAAGCTGGGGCCAACGTCCTGACTTTC
-,-,13,TRBV11-2,TRBJ2-7,CASIPGRGYEQYF,TGTGCCAGCATCCCAGGACGGGGCTACGAGCAGTACTTC
TRBD1,-,15,TRBV6-6,TRBJ2-7,CASNSPGQGAYEQYF,TGTGCCAGCAACAGTCCGGGACAGGGAGCCTACGAGCAGTACTTC
TRBD1,-,15,TRBV7-6,TRBJ2-7,CASSSSNTGVYEQYF,TGTGCCAGCAGCTCATCTAACACAGGGGTCTACGAGCAGTACTTC
-,few,14,TRBV13,TRBJ1-1,CASSPRQEDTEAFF,TGTGCCAGCAGCCCCAGACAGGAGGACACTGAAGCTTTCTTT
TRBD2,-,16,TRBV6-1,TRBJ2-1,CASSEEGGGAYNEQFF,TGTGCCAGCAGTGAAGAGGGCGGGGGGGCCTACAATGAGCAGTTCTTC
-,-,12,TRBV18,TRBJ2-2,CASSPASGELFF,TGTGCCAGCTCACCAGCGTCCGGGGAGCTGTTTTTT
-,few,11,TRBV5-6,TRBJ2-3,CASSSGYTQYF,TGTGCCAGCAGCTCCGGATATACGCAGTATTTT
TRBD1,-,14,TRBV4-1,TRBJ2-7,CASSHATGVGEQYF,TGCGCCAGCAGCCACGCGACAGGGGTAGGCGAGCAGTACTTC
-,few,14,TRBV7-7,TRBJ1-2,CASSPLEGPVGYTF,TGTGCCAGCAGCCCCTTGGAGGGGCCTGTTGGCTACACCTTC
TRBD1,-,15,TRBV7-8,TRBJ2-3,CASKAGTGVTDTQYF,TGTGCCAGCAAAGCTGGGACAGGAGTCACAGATACGCAGTATTTT
TRBD1,-,16,TRBV11-1,TRBJ1-2,CASARGAGGGKGDYTF,TGTGCCAGCGCTAGAGGTGCAGGGGGCGGTAAAGGCGACTACACCTTC
-,-,16,TRBV7-9,TRBJ2-1,CASSLDGRNSFNEQFF,TGTGCCAGCAGCTTAGATGGCAGAAATTCCTTCAATGAGCAGTTCTTC
TRBD2,-,16,TRBV6-5,TRBJ2-3,CASSYSTSGSTDTQYF,TGTGCCAGCAGTTACTCGACTAGCGGCTCCACAGATACGCAGTATTTT
-,-,15,TRBV4-2,TRBJ1-6,CASSPTGFSNSPLHF,TGTGCCAGCAGCCCTACAGGGTTTAGTAATTCACCCCTCCACTTT
-,-,15,TRBV5-6,TRBJ2-3,CASSLAGSLGIPQYF,TGTGCCAGCAGCCTAGCCGGGTCCCTCGGAATCCCGCAGTATTTT
-,-,16,TRBV5-6,TRBJ1-6,CASSLAVTEMTSPLHF,TGTGCCAGCAGCTTGGCCGTTACAGAGATGACTTCACCCCTCCACTTT
-,-,14,TRBV9,TRBJ2-1,CASSDGTGIDEQFF,TGTGCCAGCAGCGACGGAACAGGGATAGATGAGCAGTTCTTC
TRBD1,-,15,TRBV7-9,TRBJ2-7,CASSLLPGGLYEQYF,TGTGCCAGCAGCTTACTCCCAGGGGGCTTGTACGAGCAGTACTTC
TRBD2,-,15,TRBV27,TRBJ2-1,CASSSGLAGYNEQFF,TGTGCCAGCAGTTCAGGACTAGCGGGGTACAATGAGCAGTTCTTC
-,many,14,TRBV11-1,TRBJ1-2,CASSPLEGPVGYTF,TGTGCCAGCAGCCCCTTGGAGGGGCCTGTTGGCTACACCTTC
-,-,14,TRBV5-1,TRBJ2-7,CASSADKTSYEQYF,TGCGCCAGCAGCGCGGACAAGACATCCTACGAGCAGTACTTC
-,once,15,TRBV29-1,TRBJ1-2,CSVPGGVRVNYGYTF,TGCAGCGTCCCTGGCGGGGTGAGGGTAAACTATGGCTACACCTTC
-,-,20,TRBV7-2,TRBJ1-3,CASSLAPFFWDPSSGNTIYF,TGTGCCAGCAGCTTAGCCCCTTTTTTCTGGGATCCGAGCTCTGGAAACACCATATATTTT
-,-,14,TRBV19,TRBJ2-1,CASSIVWQNNEQFF,TGTGCCAGTAGTATAGTATGGCAGAACAATGAGCAGTTCTTC
-,-,12,TRBV7-2,TRBJ2-4,CASSPRQDIQYF,TGTGCCAGCAGCCCCCGACAAGACATTCAGTACTTC
-,-,16,TRBV7-9,TRBJ2-3,CASSPPAPGTTDTQYF,TGTGCCAGCAGCCCCCCTGCACCGGGGACCACAGATACGCAGTATTTT
-,-,14,TRBV2,TRBJ2-3,CASSARLSTDTQYF,TGTGCCAGCAGTGCCAGGCTTAGCACAGATACGCAGTATTTT
TRBD1,-,16,TRBV19,TRBJ1-3,CASSPTRTGLGNTIYF,TGTGCCAGTAGTCCGACCAGGACAGGGCTCGGAAACACCATATATTTT
-,few,14,TRBV6-5,TRBJ1-2,CASSYYRTNYGYTF,TGTGCCAGCAGTTACTACAGAACTAACTATGGCTACACCTTC
-,-,15,TRBV11-3,TRBJ2-1,CASSVASSSYNEQFF,TGTGCCAGCAGCGTCGCCAGTTCGTCCTACAATGAGCAGTTCTTC
TRBD2,-,18,TRBV11-2,TRBJ2-5,CASSSLRTASGGAGAQYF,TGTGCCAGCAGCTCCTTGAGGACGGCTAGCGGGGGAGCCGGGGCCCAGTACTTC
-,-,15,TRBV9,TRBJ2-5,CASSVDAAPQETQYF,TGTGCCAGCAGCGTAGATGCAGCTCCTCAAGAGACCCAGTACTTC
TRBD2,medium-sized,15,TRBV6-5,TRBJ2-5,CASSPSGGDQETQYF,TGTGCCAGCAGTCCAAGCGGGGGGGACCAAGAGACCCAGTACTTC
TRBD2,-,15,TRBV4-3,TRBJ2-1,CASSLGTSGFNEQFF,TGCGCCAGCAGCCTCGGGACTAGCGGCTTCAATGAGCAGTTCTTC
TRBD1,-,18,TRBV4-1,TRBJ2-1,CASSQALTGTPMGNEQFF,TGCGCCAGCAGCCAAGCTCTGACAGGGACCCCTATGGGCAATGAGCAGTTCTTC
TRBD2,-,17,TRBV5-1,TRBJ2-2,CASSRHLAGKNTGELFF,TGCGCCAGCAGCCGCCATCTAGCGGGGAAGAACACCGGGGAGCTGTTTTTT
-,-,15,TRBV5-4,TRBJ2-1,CASSPNRVTSNEQFF,TGTGCCAGCAGCCCTAACAGGGTGACAAGCAATGAGCAGTTCTTC
-,-,15,TRBV7-9,TRBJ1-2,CASSSPGTDNYGYTF,TGTGCCAGCAGCTCACCCGGGACGGATAACTATGGCTACACCTTC